The entry below gives a single TCR beta chain sequence along with its context. Its antigen is currently unknown. The sample belongs to a study of T cell responses to AZD1222 COVID-19 vaccine. Points from the study as a whole: After two AZD1222 doses, spike-specific TCR breadth and depth rose versus day 0.

The CDR3 totals 16 residues. The germline gives CDR1 LNHDA, CDR2 SQIVND (reference sequence). V was clipped by 7 bases and J by 3 bases, with 21 bases between them. This table comes from immunoSEQ multiplex PCR, and its TCRdb copy is limited to in-frame clones, with some not included. The table records over 95,000 clones, approximately 90% of them present only once. The TCR was taken from an adult in good health. The chain couples TRBV19 to TRBJ1-2, with a possible D match to TRBD1 (5 bases). The sequenced sample was peripheral blood, obtained on day 0 of AZD1222 vaccination. CDR3 residues: CASKGPGPGADYGYTF. In nucleotides, the CDR3 is TGTGCCAGTAAGGGGCCGGGGCCCGGGGCAGACTATGGCTACACCTTC.